This note documents a single T cell receptor beta chain sequence. This clonotype was detected ten times or more. Its target antigen remains unknown. It has no much larger one-base neighbor in the sample; base qualities were not kept. The data belong to a study of spatial heterogeneity in lung cancer (dated by TCRdb to between 2019 and 2020). With regard to the full study: Beta-chain transcripts were consistently detected in greater numbers than alpha-chain transcripts, which likely reflects a higher abundance of beta-chain transcripts. In the raw uncorrected reads, each unique combination of TCR and UMI appeared more than ten times on average. The study quantitatively compared TCR alpha and beta repertoires across multiple tumor regions, matched nontumor lung and blood in non-small cell lung cancer. Nonsynonymous mutation counts, determined by whole-exome sequencing of tumor tissue, were related to features of the TCR repertoire. Both alpha and beta chains were TCR-sequenced in approximately 220 tumor regions, around 65 matched nontumor lung samples and roughly 54 PBMC samples obtained at surgery.

The germline ends are 15 bases apart after V is trimmed by 4 bases and J by 0 bases. CDR1 MNHEY and CDR2 SVGAGI were looked up in the germline V gene. The CDR3 holds 16 amino acids from the cysteine to the phenylalanine. Of the read, only the CDR3 DNA is kept; its 48 bases are in frame from base 1. The library was prepared using 5' RACE. Sequencing was performed on a NextSeq 500. The TCR library protocol attached a unique molecular identifier to each TCR cDNA molecule to allow correction of PCR and sequencing errors. The authors' pipeline ran thus. TCR identification, UMI-based error correction and CDR3 extraction were performed with Decombinator tools. TCRs above a frequency of 2 per 1,000, corresponding to the top 1% of the tumor frequency distribution, were defined as expanded. Renyi diversity was computed with the R vegan package after each repertoire had been subsampled 100 times to 5,000 TCRs. To build CDR3 similarity networks, amino acid triplet string-kernel similarity was used, and CDR3s were connected when their pairwise similarity was above 0.82. Clones were called with MiXCR by TCRdb after fastp trimmed the public reads at Q25, and only in-frame beta chains were retained. Each entry is one CDR3 protein sequence, shown with its most common DNA and genes. Clone size and V and J calls follow TCRdb, not the original study. The sample contains roughly 48,000 distinct CDR3 sequences, about 5.8% of them found a single time. The ten largest clones add up to around 10% of the sample.

The time point label here, explained by the study, means: sample taken at primary tumor resection. Donors were approximately 72 patients with early-stage, untreated non-small cell lung cancer from the lung TRACERx cohort. TCR sequencing used whole RNA extracted from tumor and nontumor lung tissue, or from cryopreserved PBMC samples, without cell sorting. Only patients with enough RNA available from two or more tumor regions were chosen for TCR sequencing. On the study overall, not on this receptor specifically: Ubiquitous expanded tumor TCRs were found in blood more often at tumor resection than at routine follow-up. Additional single-cell paired TCR alpha and beta sequencing was considered necessary to confirm, at a functional level, the hypothesis that regional TCRs recognize regional mutations.

The chain is assembled from TRBV6-5 and TRBJ1-1; the D gene identity is not certain. The clonotype comes from a male donor with early-stage non-small cell lung cancer. Sequenced here: PBMCs, sampled at surgery. The encoded CDR3 is CASSSSRGRMNTEAFF. In nucleotide form, the sequence is TGTGCCAGCAGTTCATCCCGTGGGCGCATGAACACTGAAGCTTTCTTT.